What follows describes a single TCR beta chain. This entry comes from a study of patients and donors after allogeneic stem cell transplantation. MiXCR, applied by TCRdb to the RT-PCR reads, yields one record per CDR3 protein. The data show about a million distinct CDR3 sequences, about a sixth seen once. The germline gives CDR1 MNHEY, CDR2 SVGAGI. The CDR3 covers 15 residues. V trimming: 4 bases; J trimming: 3 bases; junction bases outside the gene matches: 8. The V gene is TRBV6-5, the J gene TRBJ1-1; the match to TRBD1 covers 7 bases. The sequence was obtained from a human donor who was either an allogeneic HSCT recipient or a stem cell or donor lymphocyte infusion donor (not recorded which). It is not recorded whose cells these are; they may come from a transplant donor. The source material was blood, either unsorted or a sorted T cell fraction (not recorded which). The CDR3 DNA follows: TGTGCCAGCAGTTTCACAGGGGATTTGGACACTGAAGCTTTCTTT. Protein product: CASSFTGDLDTEAFF.